These T cell receptor beta chains were read from a single sample in a study of T cells in Graves' hyperthyroidism and ophthalmopathy. TCRdb passed the multiplex PCR reads through MiXCR, listing each CDR3 protein once. The table includes 400,000 to 500,000 distinct CDR3 sequences, over 13% detected once. Input material: blood. These receptors were taken from a young woman with Graves' hyperthyroidism. Both conserved end residues are part of each CDR3. Each record gives: J gene, V gene, clone size, CDR3 protein. Clone size, where shown, is once, few, many, or a class for clones that have expanded.

j_call: TRBJ1-1; v_call: TRBV28; clone_size: many; cdr3_aa: CASTPKNTEAFF
j_call: TRBJ2-1; v_call: TRBV7-9; clone_size: -; cdr3_aa: CASSPFLASRLAGGEQFF
j_call: TRBJ1-1; v_call: TRBV24-1; clone_size: many; cdr3_aa: CATSYEGEAFF
j_call: TRBJ2-2; v_call: TRBV10-3; clone_size: -; cdr3_aa: CAITREQGAGELFF
j_call: TRBJ2-5; v_call: TRBV9; clone_size: -; cdr3_aa: CASTQGGGQETQYF
j_call: TRBJ2-2; v_call: TRBV2; clone_size: few; cdr3_aa: CASRPLGELFF
j_call: TRBJ2-7; v_call: TRBV6-1; clone_size: many; cdr3_aa: CASWGDRYEQYF
j_call: TRBJ1-1; v_call: TRBV6-1; clone_size: many; cdr3_aa: CASMRDTEAFF
j_call: TRBJ1-2; v_call: TRBV15; clone_size: -; cdr3_aa: CATSRQTGTYVYTF
j_call: TRBJ2-7; v_call: TRBV7-8; clone_size: -; cdr3_aa: CASSRQGYEQYF
j_call: TRBJ1-1; v_call: TRBV5-1; clone_size: -; cdr3_aa: CAGSVDRFTEAFF
j_call: TRBJ1-1; v_call: TRBV3-1; clone_size: -; cdr3_aa: CASSQGGGGREAFF
j_call: TRBJ2-3; v_call: TRBV5-1; clone_size: many; cdr3_aa: CASSWDSNPSTDTQYF
j_call: TRBJ2-3; v_call: TRBV6-1; clone_size: many; cdr3_aa: CASSRDRTTDTQYF
j_call: TRBJ2-6; v_call: TRBV28; clone_size: many; cdr3_aa: CASKFGPGGRAGVNSGANVLTF
j_call: TRBJ1-2; v_call: TRBV11-2; clone_size: many; cdr3_aa: CASSQDSFYGYTF
j_call: TRBJ1-4; v_call: TRBV11-2; clone_size: many; cdr3_aa: CASSLIQPGEKLFF
j_call: TRBJ1-3; v_call: TRBV5-6; clone_size: -; cdr3_aa: CASSPAGGKNTIYF
j_call: TRBJ1-1; v_call: TRBV7-8; clone_size: many; cdr3_aa: CASSSSGTYTEAFF
j_call: TRBJ2-1; v_call: TRBV6-1; clone_size: -; cdr3_aa: CASGSRYNEQFF
j_call: TRBJ1-1; v_call: TRBV5-1; clone_size: few; cdr3_aa: CASSLFPDRVRAEAFF
j_call: TRBJ2-2; v_call: TRBV6-5; clone_size: many; cdr3_aa: CASSYGQAEAGELFF
j_call: TRBJ1-4; v_call: TRBV12-3/TRBV12-4; clone_size: many; cdr3_aa: CASATGGLEKLFF
j_call: TRBJ2-2; v_call: TRBV11-2; clone_size: -; cdr3_aa: CASSLFPGLGGTGELFF
j_call: TRBJ1-4; v_call: TRBV12-3/TRBV12-4; clone_size: many; cdr3_aa: CASLLAANKKLFF
j_call: TRBJ1-4; v_call: TRBV6-1; clone_size: many; cdr3_aa: CASSLNRGPEKLFF
j_call: TRBJ2-5; v_call: TRBV18; clone_size: -; cdr3_aa: CASSPELDGETQYF
j_call: TRBJ2-6; v_call: TRBV11-3; clone_size: -; cdr3_aa: CASTPTAGANVLTF
j_call: TRBJ2-1; v_call: TRBV25-1; clone_size: many; cdr3_aa: CASSGGYNEQFF
j_call: TRBJ2-2; v_call: TRBV20-1; clone_size: many; cdr3_aa: CSASPPSGITGELFF
j_call: TRBJ1-1; v_call: TRBV6-1; clone_size: many; cdr3_aa: CASSGQGWTEAFF
j_call: TRBJ1-1; v_call: TRBV29-1; clone_size: many; cdr3_aa: CSVEKSREAEAFF
j_call: TRBJ2-1; v_call: TRBV6-1; clone_size: -; cdr3_aa: CASRRDQLNEQFF
j_call: TRBJ2-7; v_call: TRBV5-1; clone_size: -; cdr3_aa: CASSLRGLAGGPFEQYF
j_call: TRBJ2-5; v_call: TRBV28; clone_size: -; cdr3_aa: CASSEGAQETQYF
j_call: TRBJ2-7; v_call: TRBV30; clone_size: -; cdr3_aa: CAWSPGVFPEQYF
j_call: TRBJ1-2; v_call: TRBV6-2/TRBV6-3; clone_size: -; cdr3_aa: CASSYSPGTNYGCTF
j_call: TRBJ2-1; v_call: TRBV24-1; clone_size: few; cdr3_aa: CATSDSRETSYNEQFF
j_call: TRBJ1-1; v_call: TRBV14; clone_size: many; cdr3_aa: CASSQGRQGAETEAFF
j_call: TRBJ2-1; v_call: TRBV4-1; clone_size: -; cdr3_aa: CASSQEVAGGYNEQFF
j_call: TRBJ2-1; v_call: TRBV6-1; clone_size: many; cdr3_aa: CASSSQLAGVSTRSSYNEQFF
j_call: TRBJ2-5; v_call: TRBV12-3/TRBV12-4; clone_size: many; cdr3_aa: CASSYKPETQYF
j_call: TRBJ2-3; v_call: TRBV3-1; clone_size: many; cdr3_aa: CASSQSGRLTDTQYF
j_call: TRBJ2-5; v_call: TRBV29-1; clone_size: many; cdr3_aa: CSVLEGGETQYF
j_call: TRBJ2-3; v_call: TRBV5-8; clone_size: few; cdr3_aa: CASSLVQGLQFTDTQYF
j_call: TRBJ2-2; v_call: TRBV10-3; clone_size: many; cdr3_aa: CAITSGRDANTGELFF
j_call: TRBJ2-3; v_call: TRBV12-5; clone_size: many; cdr3_aa: CASGSEQVSTDTQYF
j_call: TRBJ2-7; v_call: TRBV10-3; clone_size: few; cdr3_aa: CAIRGGSAYEQYF
j_call: TRBJ2-5; v_call: TRBV30; clone_size: many; cdr3_aa: CAWSRNFGGETQYF
j_call: TRBJ2-3; v_call: TRBV14; clone_size: -; cdr3_aa: CASSQDYAGGNTDTQYF
j_call: TRBJ1-3; v_call: TRBV11-2; clone_size: many; cdr3_aa: CASSLDRMSGNTIYF
j_call: TRBJ2-7; v_call: TRBV29-1; clone_size: many; cdr3_aa: CSVVPSGRGLGEQYF
j_call: TRBJ2-1; v_call: TRBV7-9; clone_size: many; cdr3_aa: CASSPGRSSYNEQFF
j_call: TRBJ2-5; v_call: TRBV24-1; clone_size: -; cdr3_aa: CATSDLSGQETQYF
j_call: TRBJ2-1; v_call: TRBV3-1; clone_size: many; cdr3_aa: CASSQVLFQWREQFF